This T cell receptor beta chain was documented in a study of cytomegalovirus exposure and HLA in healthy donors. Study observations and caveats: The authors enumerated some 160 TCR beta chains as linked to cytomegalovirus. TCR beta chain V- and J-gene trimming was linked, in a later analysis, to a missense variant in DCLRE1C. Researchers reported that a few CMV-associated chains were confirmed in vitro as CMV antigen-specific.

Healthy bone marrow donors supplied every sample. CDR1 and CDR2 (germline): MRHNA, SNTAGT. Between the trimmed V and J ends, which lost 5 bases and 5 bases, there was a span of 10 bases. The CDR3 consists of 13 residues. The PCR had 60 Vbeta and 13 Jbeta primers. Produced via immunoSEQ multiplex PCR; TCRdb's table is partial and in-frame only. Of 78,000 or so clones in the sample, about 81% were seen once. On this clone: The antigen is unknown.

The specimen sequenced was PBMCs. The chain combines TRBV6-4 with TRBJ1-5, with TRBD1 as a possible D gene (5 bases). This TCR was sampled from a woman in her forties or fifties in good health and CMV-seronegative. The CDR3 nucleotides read TGTGCCAGCAGTTTGACAGAAGATCAGCCCCAGCATTTT. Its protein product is CASSLTEDQPQHF.